This T cell receptor (beta chain) was captured by sequencing in a study of PD-L1 blockade in urothelial cancer. The length of the CDR3 is 16 residues. The V and J ends lost 3 bases and 2 bases respectively, with 17 bases between them. The V gene's germline CDR1 is SGHRS and CDR2 YFSETQ. Synthetic analogs of TCR templates were spiked into every PCR. The method was immunoSEQ multiplex PCR; TCRdb's version includes in-frame clones alone and lacks a portion of them. The sample records 50,000 to 65,000 clones, approximately 81% being singletons. Described time point: pretreatment peripheral blood. Each patient supplied 1 to 8 pretreatment and on-treatment samples.

The sequence came from a man aged 65 to 85 with urothelial cancer. V gene TRBV5-1 combines with J gene TRBJ1-2; no clear D. The sequenced sample was PBMCs, obtained around atezolizumab (anti-PD-L1) treatment. CDR3 protein: CASSSNSFATNYGYTF. The CDR3 DNA follows: TGCGCCAGCAGCTCGAATTCTTTTGCTACGAACTATGGCTACACCTTC.